Listed below are T cell receptor beta chains from one sample, sequenced in a study of control samples from healthy donors and cancer patients. Only in-frame clones appear in the TCRdb table, and some are missing; sequencing was by immunoSEQ multiplex PCR. Seen here are about 86,000 clones, roughly nine tenths observed once, and the top ten hold over 8.5%. The sample consisted of PBMCs. The receptor source for this set is a woman in her forties or fifties with colorectal cancer. The CDR3 runs from the conserved cysteine through the conserved F or W. The D gene is left open where the match is weak. Size is omitted from some rows. Given values are once, few, many or a class for expanded clones.

V gene	J gene	clone size	D gene	CDR3 length	CDR3 DNA	CDR3 protein
TRBV6-5	TRBJ1-4	NA	NA	15	TGTGCCAGCAGTTACAAAGCGGGGGGCAATGAAAAACTGTTTTTT	CASSYKAGGNEKLFF
TRBV28	TRBJ1-1	NA	NA	14	TGTGCCAGCAGTCACGGGCTGGCGTACGCTGAAGCTTTCTTT	CASSHGLAYAEAFF
TRBV19	TRBJ1-4	NA	TRBD1	15	TGTGCCAGTAGCAGGGTTGGGGACAGAAGTGAAAAACTGTTTTTT	CASSRVGDRSEKLFF
TRBV3-1/TRBV3-2	TRBJ1-2	NA	NA	14	TGTGCCAGCAGCCAAGACCCACTGTTGTATGGCTACACCTTC	CASSQDPLLYGYTF
TRBV20-1	TRBJ1-4	NA	NA	11	TGCAGTGCCCGGACAGAAGAAAAACTGTTTTTT	CSARTEEKLFF
TRBV9	TRBJ1-1	NA	NA	15	TGTGCCAGCAGCGCGCGCGGACGGGGGATCACTGAAGCTTTCTTT	CASSARGRGITEAFF
TRBV7-2	TRBJ1-6	NA	NA	14	TGTGCCAGCAGCTTAAGTTATGGTAATTCACCCCTCCACTTT	CASSLSYGNSPLHF
TRBV19	TRBJ2-2	once	TRBD2	18	TGTGCCAGTAGTAGGCGGACTAGCGGGGGTCTGAACACCGGGGAGCTGTTTTTT	CASSRRTSGGLNTGELFF
TRBV7-6	TRBJ1-3	NA	NA	17	TGTGCCAGCAGCCCACGACCCCACTTGAAACCTGGAAACACCATATATTTT	CASSPRPHLKPGNTIYF
TRBV3-1/TRBV3-2	TRBJ2-5	NA	NA	14	TGTGCCAGCAGCCAAGTGGCAAGAGAGGAGACCCAGTACTTC	CASSQVAREETQYF
TRBV7-9	TRBJ1-1	few	TRBD1	13	TGTGCCAGCAGGGGACAGAGAAACACTGAAGCTTTCTTT	CASRGQRNTEAFF
TRBV30	TRBJ1-3	NA	NA	14	TGTGCCTGGAGTACTGGGCGAACTGGAAACACCATATATTTT	CAWSTGRTGNTIYF
TRBV12-3/TRBV12-4	TRBJ1-1	NA	NA	13	TGTGCCAGCAGTACCGACGGGTACACTGAAGCTTTCTTT	CASSTDGYTEAFF
TRBV6-2/TRBV6-3	TRBJ1-1	NA	TRBD1	15	TGTGCCAGCAGTTACGTCGGGACAGGGATCACTGAAGCTTTCTTT	CASSYVGTGITEAFF
TRBV7-2	TRBJ1-2	NA	NA	15	TGTGCCAGCAGCTTGACCTTCCCTAAAAACTATGGCTACACCTTC	CASSLTFPKNYGYTF
TRBV15	TRBJ2-1	NA	NA	13	TGTGCCACCAGCACCGGTTCCTACAATGAGCAGTTCTTC	CATSTGSYNEQFF
TRBV6-6	TRBJ1-5	NA	TRBD1	16	TGTGCCAGCAGGGGACAGGGAGGGATTAGCAATCAGCCCCAGCATTTT	CASRGQGGISNQPQHF
TRBV7-9	TRBJ2-6	NA	NA	17	TGTGCCAGCAGCTTAGGGGGGTTTTCGTCTGGGGCCAACGTCCTGACTTTC	CASSLGGFSSGANVLTF
TRBV9	TRBJ1-2	NA	TRBD1	15	TGTGCCAGCAGCGTAGGGACAGGGGGTAACTATGGCTACACCTTC	CASSVGTGGNYGYTF
TRBV9	TRBJ2-1	NA	TRBD2	15	TGTGCCTCGGGGAGGGCGGGGGAGTCCTACAATGAGCAGTTCTTC	CASGRAGESYNEQFF
TRBV7-2	TRBJ1-5	NA	NA	12	TGTGCCAGCAGCTTGGGCAATCAGCCCCAGCATTTT	CASSLGNQPQHF
TRBV5-1	TRBJ1-1	NA	TRBD1	14	TGCGCCAGCAGCTGGGGGGACAGGAACACTGAAGCTTTCTTT	CASSWGDRNTEAFF
TRBV9	TRBJ2-3	NA	TRBD2	15	TGTGCCAGCAGCGTGACTAGCGCCGCCCCAAATACGCAGTATTTT	CASSVTSAAPNTQYF
TRBV29-1	TRBJ2-5	NA	NA	14	TGCAGCGTTGAAGCGGGACGAGGGCCAGAGACCCAGTACTTC	CSVEAGRGPETQYF
TRBV7-8	TRBJ2-1	once	TRBD2	13	TGTGCCAGCAGCTTATCCAGCGGGGGTAAGCAGTTCTTC	CASSLSSGGKQFF
TRBV6-5	TRBJ1-5	once	TRBD1	15	TGTGCCAGCAGTTCCCCGGGACAGTACAATCAGCCCCAGCATTTT	CASSSPGQYNQPQHF
TRBV10-2	TRBJ2-2	NA	TRBD2	14	TGCGCCAGCAGCGGGACTAGTTTGCCCGGGGAGCTGTTTTTT	CASSGTSLPGELFF
TRBV18	TRBJ2-5	few	NA	15	TGTGCCAGCTCACCACGGAGACCCCCACAAGAGACCCAGTACTTC	CASSPRRPPQETQYF
TRBV10-1	TRBJ2-3	NA	NA	14	TGCGCCAGCGCCGCCCAGAGGAGCACAGATACGCAGTATTTT	CASAAQRSTDTQYF
TRBV6-4	TRBJ1-1	NA	NA	13	TGTGCCAGCAGACCGGGACAGAACACTGAAGCTTTCTTT	CASRPGQNTEAFF
TRBV7-8	TRBJ2-5	NA	TRBD2	16	TGTGCCAGCAGCATCACTAGCGGGGCTATCCAAGAGACCCAGTACTTC	CASSITSGAIQETQYF
TRBV5-1	TRBJ2-5	NA	NA	16	TGCGCCAGCAGCAGGGCAGTGGAGGGAGTCCAAGAGACCCAGTACTTC	CASSRAVEGVQETQYF
TRBV7-2	TRBJ2-5	once	TRBD2	15	TGTGCCAGCAGCTTAGGACTAGCGGATCAAGAGACCCAGTACTTC	CASSLGLADQETQYF
TRBV2	TRBJ1-2	NA	NA	12	TGTGCCAGCAGCGAAAATAACTATGGCTACACCTTC	CASSENNYGYTF
TRBV5-6	TRBJ2-5	NA	TRBD1	16	TGTGCCAGCAGCTTGAGGGTCAAGCGACAGGGAAAGACCCAGTACTTC	CASSLRVKRQGKTQYF
TRBV10-3	TRBJ1-2	NA	NA	13	TGTGCCATCAGTGAGCCGGGGATCTATGGCTACACCTTC	CAISEPGIYGYTF
TRBV6-5	TRBJ1-4	NA	NA	14	TGTGCCAGCAGTTTGACAGACTCTAATGAAAAACTGTTTTTT	CASSLTDSNEKLFF
TRBV6-1	TRBJ1-5	NA	NA	15	TGTGCCAGCAGTGAAGAAAGAACTAGCAATCAGCCCCAGCATTTT	CASSEERTSNQPQHF
TRBV4-1	TRBJ2-2	NA	TRBD1	17	TGCGCCAGCAGCCAAAACCCGACAGGGGTTAACACCGGGGAGCTGTTTTTT	CASSQNPTGVNTGELFF
TRBV15	TRBJ1-6	NA	NA	13	TGTGCCACCAGCAGCTCCTATAATTCACCCCTCCACTTT	CATSSSYNSPLHF
TRBV28	TRBJ1-4	NA	NA	15	TGTGCCAGCAGTACTGCGTACTTGGCTAATGAAAAACTGTTTTTT	CASSTAYLANEKLFF
TRBV12-3/TRBV12-4	TRBJ1-1	once	NA	12	TGTGCCAGCAGTTCCCCGGGGCCGGGAGCTTTCTTT	CASSSPGPGAFF
TRBV5-1	TRBJ2-6	NA	TRBD2	17	TGCGCCAGCAGCTTGACTAGCGGCTACTCTGGGGCCAACGTCCTGACTTTC	CASSLTSGYSGANVLTF
TRBV7-2	TRBJ2-2	NA	TRBD2	16	TGTGCCAGCAGACCCCATAGCGGGGGTGACACCGGGGAGCTGTTTTTT	CASRPHSGGDTGELFF
TRBV2	TRBJ1-6	NA	TRBD1	15	TGTGCCAGCAGTGTTAGGAGGGGGCAAAATTCACCCCTCCACTTT	CASSVRRGQNSPLHF
TRBV4-3	TRBJ1-2	NA	NA	15	TGCGCCAGCAGCCAAGATCGGGTCAGTCCCCTAGGCTACACCTTC	CASSQDRVSPLGYTF
TRBV4-1	TRBJ2-4	NA	TRBD2	18	TGCGCCAGCAGCCAAGGGATTGACGGGGGGGCGTCCAAAAACATTCAGTACTTC	CASSQGIDGGASKNIQYF
TRBV5-6	TRBJ2-1	few	NA	16	TGTGCCAGCAGCTTGACGACGGATACCTCCTACAATGAGCAGTTCTTC	CASSLTTDTSYNEQFF
TRBV2	TRBJ2-5	NA	TRBD2	16	TGTGCCAGCACCCGACTAGCGGGGGGGTTAGCAGAGACCCAGTACTTC	CASTRLAGGLAETQYF
TRBV20-1	TRBJ2-1	NA	NA	15	TGCAGTGCTAGTGAAAGGGTCTTCCTCGGCAATGAGCAGTTCTTC	CSASERVFLGNEQFF
TRBV6-5	TRBJ1-1	NA	TRBD1	14	TGTGCCAGCAACGTAGGGACAGACCCCCTTGAAGCTTTCTTT	CASNVGTDPLEAFF
TRBV5-1	TRBJ2-5	NA	NA	13	TGCGCCAGCAGCTTGGGGGAGGAGGAGACCCAGTACTTC	CASSLGEEETQYF